This entry is about one TCR beta chain. It was with 60 Vbeta and 13 Jbeta primers that the PCR ran. The repertoire was sequenced with immunoSEQ multiplex PCR; TCRdb's copy has only in-frame clones and lacks some. Counted here are fewer than 250,000 clones, around 78% occurring once; the ten biggest clones make up 13% to 15%. This record belongs to a study of cytomegalovirus exposure and HLA in healthy donors. The germline V gene encodes CDR1 SGHDT and CDR2 YYEEEE. The CDR3 is 17 amino acids. V shed 2 bases, J shed 0 bases, and the junction held 4 bases outside the gene matches. Sequencing was done on a sample of PBMCs. This TCR was recovered from a woman aged 25 to 39 in good health and CMV-seropositive. The chain employs TRBV5-6 and TRBJ2-1; 11 bases fit TRBD2. The CDR3, as DNA: TGTGCCAGCAGCTTACGGACTAGCGGGTACTCCTACAATGAGCAGTTCTTC. Translation: CASSLRTSGYSYNEQFF.